This T cell receptor delta chain was recorded in a study of gamma-delta chains in newborns, infants, children. Study overall: Microbial exposure reportedly drives polyclonal innate γδ T cell expansion after birth.

From germline, CDR1 is GEAIGNYY and CDR2 EKD. The CDR3 runs to 17 residues. Germline trimming cut 3 bases from V and 0 bases from J; bases unmatched to any gene: 7. TCRdb re-called clones from the reads using CATT. The sample lists a few thousand delta-chain clones, roughly 5% occurring once. This clone appeared a few times. V usage is TRDV2 and J usage is TRDJ1; 12 bases align to TRDD3. This TCR was sampled from a child who was a newborn, infant or young child, either healthy, febrile or measles-vaccinated (not recorded which). The sample consisted of blood. The CDR3 protein is CACDLLGDTLYTDKLIF. In DNA, the CDR3 is TGTGCCTGTGACTTACTGGGGGATACCTTGTACACCGATAAACTCATCTTT.